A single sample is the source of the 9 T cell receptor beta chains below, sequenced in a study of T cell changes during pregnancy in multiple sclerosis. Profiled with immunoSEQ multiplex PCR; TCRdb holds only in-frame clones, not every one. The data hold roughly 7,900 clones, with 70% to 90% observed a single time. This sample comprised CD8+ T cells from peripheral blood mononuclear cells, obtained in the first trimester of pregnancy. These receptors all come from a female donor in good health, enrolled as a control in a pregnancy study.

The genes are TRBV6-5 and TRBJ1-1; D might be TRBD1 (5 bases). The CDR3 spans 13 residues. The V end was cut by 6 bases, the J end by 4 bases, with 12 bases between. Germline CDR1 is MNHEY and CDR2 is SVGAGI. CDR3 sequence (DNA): TGTGCCAGCAGCACGCAGGGTCTCACTGAAGCTTTCTTT. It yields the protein CASSTQGLTEAFF.

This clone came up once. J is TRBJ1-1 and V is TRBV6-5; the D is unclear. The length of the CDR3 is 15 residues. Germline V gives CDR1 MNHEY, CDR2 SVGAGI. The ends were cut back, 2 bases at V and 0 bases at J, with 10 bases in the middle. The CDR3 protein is CASSYEGLLNTEAFF. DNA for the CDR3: TGTGCCAGCAGTTACGAAGGACTATTGAACACTGAAGCTTTCTTT.

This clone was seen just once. CDR3 sequence (DNA): TGTGCCAGCTCACCAGGGGCGAGCTCTGGAAACACCATATATTTT. Protein sequence: CASSPGASSGNTIYF. The chain is built from TRBV18 and TRBJ1-3, with a possible D match to TRBD1 (5 bases). The V end was cut by 2 bases, the J end by 0 bases, with 8 bases between. Germline CDR1 is KGHSH and CDR2 is LQKENI. The CDR3 is made up of 15 amino acids.

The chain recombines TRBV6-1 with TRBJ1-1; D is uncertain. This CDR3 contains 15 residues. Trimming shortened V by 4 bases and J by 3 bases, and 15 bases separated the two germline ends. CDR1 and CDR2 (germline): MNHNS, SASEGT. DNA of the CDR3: TGTGCCAGCAGTGCCTCCCGGGTTGTACACACTGAAGCTTTCTTT. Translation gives CASSASRVVHTEAFF.

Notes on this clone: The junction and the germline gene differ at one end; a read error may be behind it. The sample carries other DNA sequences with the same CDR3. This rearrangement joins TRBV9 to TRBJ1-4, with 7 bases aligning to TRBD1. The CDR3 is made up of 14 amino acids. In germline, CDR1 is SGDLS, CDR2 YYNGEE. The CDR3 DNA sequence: TGTGCCAGCAGCGAGACAGGGTCAGGTGAAAAATTGTTTTTT. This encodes CASSETGSGEKLFF.

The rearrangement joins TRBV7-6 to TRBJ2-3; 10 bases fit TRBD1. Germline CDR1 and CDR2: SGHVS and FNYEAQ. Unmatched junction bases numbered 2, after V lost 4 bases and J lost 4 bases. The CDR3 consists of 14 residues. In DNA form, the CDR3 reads TGTGCCAGCAGCTACGGGACAGGGGCAGATACGCAGTATTTT. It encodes CASSYGTGADTQYF.

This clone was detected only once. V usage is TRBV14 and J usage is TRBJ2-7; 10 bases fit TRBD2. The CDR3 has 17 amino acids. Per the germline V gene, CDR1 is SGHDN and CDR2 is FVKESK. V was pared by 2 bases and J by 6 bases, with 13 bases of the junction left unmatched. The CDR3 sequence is CASSQRGGASGRLEQYF. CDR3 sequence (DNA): TGTGCCAGCAGCCAACGAGGCGGGGCTAGCGGGAGACTCGAGCAGTACTTC.

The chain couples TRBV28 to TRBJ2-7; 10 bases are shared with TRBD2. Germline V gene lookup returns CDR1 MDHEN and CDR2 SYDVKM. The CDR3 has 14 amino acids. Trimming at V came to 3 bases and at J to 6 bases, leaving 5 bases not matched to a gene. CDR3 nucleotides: TGTGCCAGCAGTTTCCGGACTAGCGGAGTCGAGCAGTACTTC. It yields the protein CASSFRTSGVEQYF.

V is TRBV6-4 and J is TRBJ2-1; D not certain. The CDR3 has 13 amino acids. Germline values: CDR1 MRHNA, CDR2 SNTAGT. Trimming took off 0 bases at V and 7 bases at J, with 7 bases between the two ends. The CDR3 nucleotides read TGTGCCAGCAGTGACTCCCCTGAGAATGAGCAGTTCTTC. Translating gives CASSDSPENEQFF.